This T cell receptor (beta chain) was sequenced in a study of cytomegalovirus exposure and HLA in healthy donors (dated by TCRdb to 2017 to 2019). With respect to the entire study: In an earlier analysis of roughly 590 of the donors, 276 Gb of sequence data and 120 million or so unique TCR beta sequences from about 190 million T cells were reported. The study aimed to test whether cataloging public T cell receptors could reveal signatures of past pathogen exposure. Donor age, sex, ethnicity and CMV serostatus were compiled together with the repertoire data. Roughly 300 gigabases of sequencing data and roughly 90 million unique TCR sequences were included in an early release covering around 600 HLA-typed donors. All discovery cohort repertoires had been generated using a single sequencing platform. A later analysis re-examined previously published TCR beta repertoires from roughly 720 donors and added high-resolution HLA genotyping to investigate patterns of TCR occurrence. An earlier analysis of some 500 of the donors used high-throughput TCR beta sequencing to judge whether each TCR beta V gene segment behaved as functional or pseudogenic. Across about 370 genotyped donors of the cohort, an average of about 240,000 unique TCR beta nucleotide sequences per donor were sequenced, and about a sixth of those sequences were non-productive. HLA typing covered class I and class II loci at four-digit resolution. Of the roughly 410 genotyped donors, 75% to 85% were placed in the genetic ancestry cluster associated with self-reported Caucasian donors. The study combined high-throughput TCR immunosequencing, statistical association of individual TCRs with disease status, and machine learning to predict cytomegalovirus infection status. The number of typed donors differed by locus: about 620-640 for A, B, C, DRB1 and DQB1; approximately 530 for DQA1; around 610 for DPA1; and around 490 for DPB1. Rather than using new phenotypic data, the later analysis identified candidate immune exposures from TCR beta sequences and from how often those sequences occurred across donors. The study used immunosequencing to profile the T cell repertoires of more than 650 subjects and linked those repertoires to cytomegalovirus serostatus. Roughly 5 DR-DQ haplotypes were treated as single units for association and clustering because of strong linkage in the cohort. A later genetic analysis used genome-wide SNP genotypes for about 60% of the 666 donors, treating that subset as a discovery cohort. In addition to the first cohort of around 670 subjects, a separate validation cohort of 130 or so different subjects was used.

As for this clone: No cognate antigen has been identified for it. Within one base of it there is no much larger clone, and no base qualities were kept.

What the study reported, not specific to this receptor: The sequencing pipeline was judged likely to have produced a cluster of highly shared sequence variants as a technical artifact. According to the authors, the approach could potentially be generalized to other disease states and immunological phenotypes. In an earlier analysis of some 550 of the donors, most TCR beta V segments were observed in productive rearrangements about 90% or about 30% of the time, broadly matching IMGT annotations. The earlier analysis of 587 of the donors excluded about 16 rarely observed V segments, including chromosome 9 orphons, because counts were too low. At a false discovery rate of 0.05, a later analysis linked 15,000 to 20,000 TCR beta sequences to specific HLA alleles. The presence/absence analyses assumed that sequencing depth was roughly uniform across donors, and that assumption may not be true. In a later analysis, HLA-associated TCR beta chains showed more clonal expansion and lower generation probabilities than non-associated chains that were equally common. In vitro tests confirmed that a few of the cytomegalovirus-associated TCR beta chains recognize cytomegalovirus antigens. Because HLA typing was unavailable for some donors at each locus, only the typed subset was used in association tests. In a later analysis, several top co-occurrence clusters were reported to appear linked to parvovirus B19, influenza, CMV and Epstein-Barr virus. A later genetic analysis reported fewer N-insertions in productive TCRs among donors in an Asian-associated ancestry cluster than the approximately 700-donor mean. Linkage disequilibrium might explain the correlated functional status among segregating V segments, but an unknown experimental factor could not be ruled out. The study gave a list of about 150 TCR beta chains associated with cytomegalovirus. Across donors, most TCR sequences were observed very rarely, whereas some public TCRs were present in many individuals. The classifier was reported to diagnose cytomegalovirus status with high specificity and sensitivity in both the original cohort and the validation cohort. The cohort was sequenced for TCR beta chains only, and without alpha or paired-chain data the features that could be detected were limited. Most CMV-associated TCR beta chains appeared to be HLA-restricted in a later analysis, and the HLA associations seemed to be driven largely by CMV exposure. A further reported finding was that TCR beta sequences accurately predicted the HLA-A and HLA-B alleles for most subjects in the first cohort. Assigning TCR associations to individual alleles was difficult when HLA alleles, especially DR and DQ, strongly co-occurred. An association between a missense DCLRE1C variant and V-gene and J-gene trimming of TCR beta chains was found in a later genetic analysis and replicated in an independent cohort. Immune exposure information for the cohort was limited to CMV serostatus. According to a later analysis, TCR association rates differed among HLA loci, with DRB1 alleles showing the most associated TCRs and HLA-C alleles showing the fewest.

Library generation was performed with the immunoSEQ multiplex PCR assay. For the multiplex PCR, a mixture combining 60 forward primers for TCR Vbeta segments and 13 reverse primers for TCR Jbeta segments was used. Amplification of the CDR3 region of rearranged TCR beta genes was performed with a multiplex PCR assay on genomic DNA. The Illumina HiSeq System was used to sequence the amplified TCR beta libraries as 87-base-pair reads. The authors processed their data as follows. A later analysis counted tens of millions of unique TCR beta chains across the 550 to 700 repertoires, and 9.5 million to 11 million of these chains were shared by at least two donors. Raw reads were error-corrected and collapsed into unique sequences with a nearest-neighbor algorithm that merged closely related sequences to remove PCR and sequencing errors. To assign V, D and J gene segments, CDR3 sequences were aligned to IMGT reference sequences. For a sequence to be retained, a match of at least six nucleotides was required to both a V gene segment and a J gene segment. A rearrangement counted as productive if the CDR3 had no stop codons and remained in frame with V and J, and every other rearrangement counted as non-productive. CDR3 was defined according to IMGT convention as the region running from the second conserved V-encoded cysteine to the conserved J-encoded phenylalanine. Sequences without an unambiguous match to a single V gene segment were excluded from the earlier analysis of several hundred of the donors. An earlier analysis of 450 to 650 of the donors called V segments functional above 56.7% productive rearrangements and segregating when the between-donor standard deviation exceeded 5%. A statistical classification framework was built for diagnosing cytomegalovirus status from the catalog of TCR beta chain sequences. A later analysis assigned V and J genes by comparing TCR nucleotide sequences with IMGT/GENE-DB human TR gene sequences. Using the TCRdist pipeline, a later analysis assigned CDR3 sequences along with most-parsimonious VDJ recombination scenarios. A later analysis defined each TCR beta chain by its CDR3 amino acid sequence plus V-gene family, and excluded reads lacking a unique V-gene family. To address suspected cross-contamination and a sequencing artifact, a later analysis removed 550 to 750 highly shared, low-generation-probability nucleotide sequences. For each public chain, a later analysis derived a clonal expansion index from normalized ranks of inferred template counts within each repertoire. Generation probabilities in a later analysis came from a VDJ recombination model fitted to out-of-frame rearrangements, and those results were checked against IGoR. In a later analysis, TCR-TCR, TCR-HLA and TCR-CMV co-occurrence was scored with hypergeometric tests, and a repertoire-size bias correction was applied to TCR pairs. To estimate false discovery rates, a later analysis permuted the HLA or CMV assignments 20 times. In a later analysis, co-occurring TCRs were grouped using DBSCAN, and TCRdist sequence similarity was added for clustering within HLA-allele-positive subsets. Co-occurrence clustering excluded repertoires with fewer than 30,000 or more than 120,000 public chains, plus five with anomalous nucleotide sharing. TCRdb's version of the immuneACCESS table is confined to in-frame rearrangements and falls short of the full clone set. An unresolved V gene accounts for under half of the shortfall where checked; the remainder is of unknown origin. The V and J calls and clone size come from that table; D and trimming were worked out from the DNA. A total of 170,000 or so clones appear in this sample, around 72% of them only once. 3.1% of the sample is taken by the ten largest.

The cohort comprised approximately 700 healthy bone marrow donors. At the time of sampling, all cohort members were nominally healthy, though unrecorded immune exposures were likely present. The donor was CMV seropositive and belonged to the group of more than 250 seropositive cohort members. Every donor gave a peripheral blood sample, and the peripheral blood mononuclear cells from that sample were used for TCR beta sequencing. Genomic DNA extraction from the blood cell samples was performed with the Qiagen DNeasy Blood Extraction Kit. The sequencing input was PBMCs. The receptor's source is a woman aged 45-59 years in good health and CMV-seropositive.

The nucleotides are TGCGCCAGCAGCTTGCCGGGGGACAGTATGGAGCTGTTTTTT. It translates to CASSLPGDSMELFF. Here the chain combines TRBV5-1 and TRBJ2-2; the D gene is perhaps TRBD1, from 7 matching bases. The CDR3 runs 14 amino acids, cysteine and phenylalanine included. CDR3 DNA only is kept here, 42 bases in frame from base 1. Looking up the germline V gene yields CDR1 SGHRS and CDR2 YFSETQ. V loses 1 base of germline sequence and J loses 10 bases, and the interval between the two ends is 14 bases.